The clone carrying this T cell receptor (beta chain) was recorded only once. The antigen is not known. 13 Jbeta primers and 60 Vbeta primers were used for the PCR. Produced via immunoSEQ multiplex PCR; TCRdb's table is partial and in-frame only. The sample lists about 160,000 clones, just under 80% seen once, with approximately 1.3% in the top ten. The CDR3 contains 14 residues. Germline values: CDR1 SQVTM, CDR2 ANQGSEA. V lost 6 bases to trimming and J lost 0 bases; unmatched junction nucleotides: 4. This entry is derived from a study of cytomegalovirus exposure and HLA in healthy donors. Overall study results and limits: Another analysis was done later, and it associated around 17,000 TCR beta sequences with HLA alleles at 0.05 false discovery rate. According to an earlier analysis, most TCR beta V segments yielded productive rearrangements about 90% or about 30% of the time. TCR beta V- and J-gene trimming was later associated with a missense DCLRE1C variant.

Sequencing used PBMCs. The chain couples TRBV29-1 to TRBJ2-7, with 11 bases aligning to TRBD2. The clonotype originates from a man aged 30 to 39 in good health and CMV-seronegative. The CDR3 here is CSVATSGDSYEQYF. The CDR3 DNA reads TGCAGCGTCGCGACTAGCGGGGACTCCTACGAGCAGTACTTC.